The sequence of this TCR beta chain was determined in a study of blood T cells in healthy people across ages. On this clonotype itself: Its antigen is still unknown.

Per the germline V gene, CDR1 is SGHTA and CDR2 is FQGTGA. Trimming cost V 2 bases and J 13 bases, with 15 bases left between them. The CDR3 has 13 residues. A second PCR of about 7 to 12 cycles used a sample-barcoded 5' primer and a J-beta primer mix. MiXCR, run by TCRdb on the 5' RACE reads, gives a single entry per CDR3 protein. The sample carries over a million distinct CDR3 sequences, about 42% recorded once. The study, taken as a whole, reports: Greater diversity and more naive CD4+ cells were seen in long-lived donors than in aged donors. The study lacked donor CMV status, which possibly confounded expanded clonotype changes.

This sequence originates from a woman aged 18-29 years in good health. The rearrangement uses TRBV7-3 and TRBJ2-1, with a tentative D call TRBD2 (6 bases). The sequenced material came from blood. The CDR3 spells CASSLRSGERQFF. The CDR3 region has the DNA TGTGCCAGCAGCTTACGGTCGGGAGAACGACAGTTCTTC. Together with reference TRBV7-3 and TRBJ2-1, the CDR3 gives the full variable domain: GAGVSQTPSNKVTEKGKYVELRCDPISGHTALYWYRQSLGQGPEFLIYFQGTGAADDSGLPNDRFFAVRPEGSVSTLKIQRTERGDSAVYLCASSLRSGERQFFGPGTRLTVL.